Sequencing of this T cell receptor (beta chain) was carried out in a study of T cell responses to AZD1222 COVID-19 vaccine. Study-wide points: The number of AZD1222 recipients seropositive at baseline was only five to seven. Donors were mostly white British, more females; clonal diversity possibly underestimated. Vaccine-related CD4 TCRs covered spike, predominating at 160-218 and 743-854.

This CDR3 has 15 residues. From germline, CDR1 is KGHSH and CDR2 LQKENI. With V trimmed by 1 base and J by 3 bases, 4 bases remained unmatched. The method was immunoSEQ multiplex PCR; TCRdb's version includes in-frame clones alone and lacks a portion of them. The repertoire has some 96,000 clones, around 86% of them found once; the top ten carry 2.4%. This clone was seen only a few times. Its target is not known. The chain links TRBV18 to TRBJ1-1; TRBD1 matches at 8 bases. Sequencing used peripheral blood, obtained on day 0 of AZD1222 vaccination. This receptor was identified in an adult in good health. The CDR3, as DNA: TGTGCCAGCTCACCACAACGGACAGGGTACACTGAAGCTTTCTTT. Its protein is CASSPQRTGYTEAFF.